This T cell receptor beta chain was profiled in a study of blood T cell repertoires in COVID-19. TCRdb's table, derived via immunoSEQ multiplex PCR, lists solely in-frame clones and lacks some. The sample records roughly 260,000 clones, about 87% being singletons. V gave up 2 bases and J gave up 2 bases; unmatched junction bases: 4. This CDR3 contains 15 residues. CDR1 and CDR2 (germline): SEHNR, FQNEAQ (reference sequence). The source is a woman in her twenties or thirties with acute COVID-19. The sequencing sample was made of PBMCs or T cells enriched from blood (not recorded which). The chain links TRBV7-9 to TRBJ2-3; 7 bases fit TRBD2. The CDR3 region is CASSLSGTTTDTQYF. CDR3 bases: TGTGCCAGCAGCTTATCGGGGACTACCACAGATACGCAGTATTTT.